These 7 T cell receptor beta chains were all obtained from the same sample, sequenced in a study of blood T cell repertoires in COVID-19. The protocol was immunoSEQ multiplex PCR, while the TCRdb copy is restricted to in-frame clones and leaves out a portion. The profile shows about 220,000 clones, roughly nine tenths of them singletons. Material: PBMCs or T cells enriched from blood (not recorded which). The receptors come from a woman in her twenties or thirties who had recovered from COVID-19.

CDR3 region: CASSPGTGNVYGYTF. In DNA form, the CDR3 reads TGTGCCAGCAGTCCCGGGACAGGGAATGTCTATGGCTACACCTTC. This sequence joins TRBV6-5 and TRBJ1-2; 9 bases are a match to TRBD1. The CDR3 is made up of 15 amino acids. CDR1 MNHEY and CDR2 SVGAGI come from the germline V gene. V lost 5 bases and J lost 4; bases outside the gene matches: 8.

The rearrangement uses TRBV7-9 and TRBJ1-6; D call uncertain. Per germline, CDR1 SEHNR and CDR2 FQNEAQ (reference sequence). The CDR3 is 14 residues long. The ends were cut back, 7 bases at V and 7 bases at J, with 14 bases in the middle. The CDR3 is CASNSPWLNSPLHF. The CDR3 nucleotides are TGTGCCAGCAACTCCCCTTGGTTGAATTCACCCCTCCACTTT.

The chain couples TRBV4-3 to TRBJ2-7; possible D gene TRBD2, 6 bases. V was cut by 0 bases and J by 3 bases, with 9 bases left in between. Germline V gene lookup returns CDR1 LGHNA and CDR2 YSLEER. The CDR3 has 14 residues. CDR3 DNA sequence: TGCGCCAGCAGCCAAGATGAGGGAGGCTACGAGCAGTACTTC. Its translation is CASSQDEGGYEQYF.

J is TRBJ1-5 and V is TRBV7-2; 9 bases map to TRBD1. CDR1 is SGHTA, CDR2 FQGNSA, per germline. The V segment lost 5 bases and the J segment 7 bases; nucleotides outside the gene matches: 9. The CDR3 runs 15 residues. The CDR3 DNA reads as TGTGCCAGCAGCCCCCGGACAGGGGAAGACCAGCCCCAGCATTTT. It specifies CASSPRTGEDQPQHF.

This rearrangement joins TRBV9 to TRBJ2-1, with 7 bases fitting TRBD2. After removal of 0 bases from V and 3 bases from J, the junction contained 3 bases not matched to a gene. Germline V gene sequence: CDR1 SGDLS, CDR2 YYNGEE. There are 15 residues in the CDR3. CDR3 nucleotides: TGTGCCAGCAGCGTAGGCGGGGGAAACTACAATGAGCAGTTCTTC. Translating gives CASSVGGGNYNEQFF.

This clone was observed a single time. This chain joins TRBV19 and TRBJ1-2; TRBD1 is a possible D gene (5 bases). The CDR3 sequence is 17 residues long. Germline V lookup: CDR1 LNHDA, CDR2 SQIVND (reference sequence). The V and J ends lost 2 bases and 4 bases respectively, with 20 bases between them. The CDR3 nucleotides read TGTGCCAGTAGTATAAAGGGGCGCGGATCCACCCCCTATGGCTACACCTTC. Protein sequence: CASSIKGRGSTPYGYTF.

This rearrangement joins TRBV4-3 to TRBJ2-5, with 7 bases lining up with TRBD2. CDR3 size: 15 residues. From germline, CDR1 is LGHNA and CDR2 YSLEER. Trimming cost V 4 bases and J 3 bases; bases outside gene matches: 8. CDR3: CASSPGEGSEETQYF. Written as DNA, the CDR3 is TGCGCCAGCAGCCCCGGGGAGGGTTCGGAAGAGACCCAGTACTTC.